This T cell receptor beta chain emerged from a study of siplizumab effects on memory and regulatory T cells (dated by TCRdb to between 2018 and 2021). Study-wide context: The effect of the anti-CD2 antibody siplizumab on alloreactive T-cell subsets was examined in allogeneic mixed lymphocyte reactions constructed from human PBMCs. Points the paper makes about the study in general: Among mappable alloreactive CD4+ clones, the Treg-derived fraction averaged approximately 69% with siplizumab versus around 29% in control reactions. Whether proliferating Tregs from siplizumab cultures were suppressive was not functionally confirmed. For roughly 75-96% of proliferating CD4+ or CD8+ clones, no naive or memory phenotype could be assigned. Compared with memory T cells, unstimulated naive T cells appeared more diverse, and naive cells seemed to make a substantial contribution to the alloresponse. Because sequences at frequencies below about 10^-5 were poorly captured, only a minor fraction of alloreactive clones could be mapped back to unstimulated subsets. Siplizumab significantly reduced the cumulative frequency of alloreactive sequences traceable to unstimulated CD4+ memory T cells.

In regard to this clone: Its antigen is currently not known. Base qualities are not at hand, and no much larger clone is one base apart.

Sorted unstimulated T cells, along with proliferating T cells recovered from mixed lymphocyte reactions, underwent TCRbeta CDR3 sequencing. Fresh whole blood from roughly ten HLA-typed healthy donors was used to isolate PBMCs. Receptor amplification or capture employed the immunoSEQ multiplex PCR assay. Each sample had 90,000 to 100,000 TCR templates assayed by the deep sequencing platform. Genomic DNA extracted from sorted T cells was used for TCRbeta CDR3 sequencing. Per the authors' processing: The R programming language was used for clonal analysis of the TCRbeta CDR3 data. Comparing unstimulated samples against CFSE-low samples taken after the reaction was how alloreactive CD4+ and CD8+ clones were defined. By matching sequences to the repertoires of sorted unstimulated Treg and non-Treg cells, each alloreactive CD4+ clone was assigned a regulatory or non-regulatory origin. This immuneACCESS table, as held by TCRdb, lists in-frame sequences with V and J called but not all clones. Of the missing ones, under half trace to an unresolved V gene in checked studies; the others have no known cause. From that table come the V and J calls and clone size; the DNA was used to work out D and trimming. This sample holds about 110,000 clones; 80% to 95% were observed only once. Together, the top ten hold under 1.5% of the sample.

The germline V gene gives CDR1 as WSHSY and CDR2 as SAAADI. V loses 2 bases, J loses 6 bases, and the germline ends lie 5 bases apart. Inclusive of the bounding cysteine and phenylalanine, the CDR3 is 12 residues long. The read is trimmed to its CDR3 DNA, 36 bases read in frame from base 1. The TCR comes from a human donor in good health. Sequencing input: CD4+ T cells sorted from blood. Recombination linked TRBV10-2 to TRBJ1-5, with the D gene too uncertain to name. The CDR3 protein sequence reads: CASSEGLQPQHF. The DNA sequence reads TGCGCCAGCAGTGAGGGACTTCAGCCCCAGCATTTT.